This T cell receptor beta chain originates from a study of cytomegalovirus exposure and HLA in healthy donors. On the study more broadly: Samples from HLA-typed donors yielded about 85 million unique TCRs in an early data release. Broader study findings: 87-base-pair reads could not separate some V segments, including TRBV6-2 and TRBV6-3.

Concerning this clone itself: As yet, its antigen is unknown.

Regarding donors, all were healthy bone marrow donors. The study ran its PCR with 60 Vbeta and 13 Jbeta primers. Using immunoSEQ multiplex PCR, the repertoire was profiled, and TCRdb retains in-frame clones only, with some absent. The sample consists of more than 100,000 clones, 70% to 90% of them appearing once. CDR3 size: 15 residues. V lost 3 bases to trimming and J lost 3 bases; unmatched junction nucleotides: 6. Germline CDR1 is SGHAT and CDR2 is FQNNGV. The chain uses TRBV11-2 and TRBJ2-3; TRBD1 matches at 7 bases. The sequenced sample consisted of PBMCs. The TCR comes from a man aged 40-49 years in good health and CMV-seronegative. CDR3 sequence (DNA): TGTGCCAGCAGCTTCGGGACAGTCATGACAGATACGCAGTATTTT. Translation gives CASSFGTVMTDTQYF.